This TCR beta chain was observed in a study of blood T cell repertoires in COVID-19. Overall study: The analysed material was cDNA or gDNA that came from T cells, B-cell-depleted T cells, or PBMCs.

The CDR3 extends over 13 amino acids. Trimming left V 4 bases short and J 10 bases short, with 16 bases between. The germline V gene has CDR1 SNHLY and CDR2 FYNNEI. TCRdb's table, derived via immunoSEQ multiplex PCR, lists solely in-frame clones and lacks some. The sample yields about 380,000 clones, 80% to 90% seen once. A few counts support this clone. The genes are TRBV2 and TRBJ1-1; D gene ambiguous. Sequencing was carried out using peripheral blood. This TCR derives from a man in his forties with acute or convalescent COVID-19. The CDR3 loop reads CASSVREVFGAFF. The DNA of the CDR3 is TGTGCCAGCAGTGTAAGGGAGGTGTTTGGAGCTTTCTTT.